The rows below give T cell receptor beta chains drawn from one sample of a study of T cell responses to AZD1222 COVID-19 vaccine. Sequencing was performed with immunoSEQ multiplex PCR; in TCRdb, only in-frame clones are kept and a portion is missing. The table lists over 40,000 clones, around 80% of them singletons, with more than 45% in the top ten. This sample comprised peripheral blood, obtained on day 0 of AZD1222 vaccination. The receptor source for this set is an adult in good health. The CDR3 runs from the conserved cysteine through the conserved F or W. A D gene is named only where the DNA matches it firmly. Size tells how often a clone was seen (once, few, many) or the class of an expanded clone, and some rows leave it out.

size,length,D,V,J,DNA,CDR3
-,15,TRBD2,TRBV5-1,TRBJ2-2,TGCGCCAGCAGGCGGACTAGCGGTTACACCGGGGAGCTGTTTTTT,CASRRTSGYTGELFF
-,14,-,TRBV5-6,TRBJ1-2,TGTGCCAGCAGCTTGCCAACCTCGGGGGGTGGCTACACCTTC,CASSLPTSGGGYTF
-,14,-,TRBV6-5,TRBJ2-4,TGTGCCAGCAGTCAGAGGGGTGCCAAAAACATTCAGTACTTC,CASSQRGAKNIQYF
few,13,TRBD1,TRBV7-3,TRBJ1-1,TGTGCCAGCAGCCGGGACAGGAACACTGAAGCTTTCTTT,CASSRDRNTEAFF
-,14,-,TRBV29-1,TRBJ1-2,TGCAGCCCGACAAACCAGGGGACCTGCTATGGCTACACCTTC,CSPTNQGTCYGYTF
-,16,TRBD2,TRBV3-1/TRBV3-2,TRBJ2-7,TGTGCCAGCAGCCAGAACCTAGCGGGGGCCTCCTACGAGCAGTACTTC,CASSQNLAGASYEQYF
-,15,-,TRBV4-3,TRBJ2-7,TGCGCCAGCAGCCAAGAAAAGGCCGCGTGGGGCGAGCAGTACTTC,CASSQEKAAWGEQYF
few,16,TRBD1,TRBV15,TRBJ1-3,TGTGCCACCAGCAGAGGGGTGACAGGGTCTGGAAACACCATATATTTT,CATSRGVTGSGNTIYF
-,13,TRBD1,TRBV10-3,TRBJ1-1,TGTGCCATCAGATCGGACAGGGGGGCTGAAGCTTTCTTT,CAIRSDRGAEAFF
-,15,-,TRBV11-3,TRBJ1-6,TGTGCCAGCAGCCAGGGTGTTCGCTATAATTCACCCCTCCACTTT,CASSQGVRYNSPLHF
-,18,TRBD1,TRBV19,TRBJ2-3,TGTGCCAGTAGTATAGTGGGTTTCCGGGACAGGCAAAGAGATACGCAGTATTTT,CASSIVGFRDRQRDTQYF
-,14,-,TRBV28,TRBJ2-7,TGTGCCAGCACCCAAGCCGGCATCGGTTACGAGCAGTACTTC,CASTQAGIGYEQYF
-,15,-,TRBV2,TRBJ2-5,TGTGCCAGCAGTGATTTCCCGGCCCCCCAAGAGACCCAGTACTTC,CASSDFPAPQETQYF
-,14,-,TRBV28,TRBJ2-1,TGTGCCAGCACCCAAGGTCCCTCCTACAATGAGCAGTTCTTC,CASTQGPSYNEQFF
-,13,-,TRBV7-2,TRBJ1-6,TGTGCCAGCAGCTTAGCGTGGGACTCACCCCTCCACTTT,CASSLAWDSPLHF
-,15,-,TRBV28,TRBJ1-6,TGTGCCAGCAGGGCCTGGACAGTTGGAGGTTCACCCCTCCACTTT,CASRAWTVGGSPLHF
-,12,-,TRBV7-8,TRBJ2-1,TGTGCCAGCAGCTTAGAAACCGTTGAGCAGTTCTTC,CASSLETVEQFF
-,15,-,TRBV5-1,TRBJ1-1,TGCGCCAGCAGCTCTGTTGGGGTATCGGGCACTGAAGCTTTCTTT,CASSSVGVSGTEAFF
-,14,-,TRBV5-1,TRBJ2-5,TGCGCCAGCAGCTTGGAATTGGCGGAAGAGACCCAGTACTTC,CASSLELAEETQYF
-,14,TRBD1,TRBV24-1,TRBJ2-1,TGTGCCACCAGTTCCCAGGGGGCGGGGAATGAGCAGTTCTTC,CATSSQGAGNEQFF
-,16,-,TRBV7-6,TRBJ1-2,TGTGCCAGCAGCCCACTGGGACATGTCGCGGAAGACGGCTACACCTTC,CASSPLGHVAEDGYTF
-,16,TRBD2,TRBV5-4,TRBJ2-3,TGTGCCAGCAGCCTGCGAGCGGGACTTAGCACAGATACGCAGTATTTT,CASSLRAGLSTDTQYF
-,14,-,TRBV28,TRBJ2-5,TGTGCCAGCAGTTTATCCGGTGGGCCGGAGACCCAGTACTTC,CASSLSGGPETQYF
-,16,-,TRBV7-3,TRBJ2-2,TGTGCCAGCAGCTTAACTGGCCAAGGGGTAACCGGGGAGCTGTTTTTT,CASSLTGQGVTGELFF
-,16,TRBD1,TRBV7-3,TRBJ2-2,TGTGCCAGCAGCCCCGGACAGGGTTCGGTCACCGGGGAGCTGTTTTTT,CASSPGQGSVTGELFF
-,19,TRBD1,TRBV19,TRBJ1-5,TGTGCCAGTAGTGGGAGGGACAGGGGCTTTCTTTATAGCAATCAGCCCCAGCATTTT,CASSGRDRGFLYSNQPQHF
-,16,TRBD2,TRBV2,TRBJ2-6,TGTGCCAGCACCTGGGGAGGGGCGAGCGGGGCCAACGTCCTGACTTTC,CASTWGGASGANVLTF
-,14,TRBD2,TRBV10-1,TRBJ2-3,TGCGCCAGCAGAGGCGGGAGGGCCACAGATACGCAGTATTTT,CASRGGRATDTQYF
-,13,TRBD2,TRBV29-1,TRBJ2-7,TGCAGCGTTGATGCGGGGGGCTCGTACGAGCAGTACTTC,CSVDAGGSYEQYF
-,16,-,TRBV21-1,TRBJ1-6,TGTGCCAGCAGCAAAGGGTCCCAGGGACATAATTCACCCCTCCACTTT,CASSKGSQGHNSPLHF
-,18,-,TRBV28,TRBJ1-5,TGTGCCAGCAGTTTTAACCTCCAGGGGAATGGGAACAATCAGCCCCAGCATTTT,CASSFNLQGNGNNQPQHF
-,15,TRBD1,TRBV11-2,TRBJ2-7,TGTGCCAGCAGCTCCTACAGGGGCAGCTCCTACGAGCAGTACTTC,CASSSYRGSSYEQYF
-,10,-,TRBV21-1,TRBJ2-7,TGTGCCAGTCCATTTGGCGAGCAGTACTTC,CASPFGEQYF
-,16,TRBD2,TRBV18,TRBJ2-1,TGTGCCAGCTCACCTCTTAGGGGGACTAGTTGGGATGAGCAGTTCTTC,CASSPLRGTSWDEQFF
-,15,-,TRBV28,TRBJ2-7,TGTGCCAGCAGTCCCGGGCCATTAAAATTCTACGAGCAGTACTTC,CASSPGPLKFYEQYF
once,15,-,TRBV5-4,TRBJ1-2,TGTGCCAGCAGCCCGGCTCTGGGGCAGAAGTATGGCTACACCTTC,CASSPALGQKYGYTF
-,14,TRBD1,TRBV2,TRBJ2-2,TGTGCCAGCAGTTCTGGGCAGGGGGACGGGGAGCTGTTTTTT,CASSSGQGDGELFF
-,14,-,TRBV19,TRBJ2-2,TGTGCCAGTAGTATGGCAGCGAACACCGGGGAGCTGTTTTTT,CASSMAANTGELFF
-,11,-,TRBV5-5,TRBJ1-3,TGTGCCAGCAGCCTTCTTAACACCATATATTTT,CASSLLNTIYF
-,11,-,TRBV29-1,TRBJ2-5,TGCAGCGTTGTGACGTCAGGGACCCAGTACTTC,CSVVTSGTQYF